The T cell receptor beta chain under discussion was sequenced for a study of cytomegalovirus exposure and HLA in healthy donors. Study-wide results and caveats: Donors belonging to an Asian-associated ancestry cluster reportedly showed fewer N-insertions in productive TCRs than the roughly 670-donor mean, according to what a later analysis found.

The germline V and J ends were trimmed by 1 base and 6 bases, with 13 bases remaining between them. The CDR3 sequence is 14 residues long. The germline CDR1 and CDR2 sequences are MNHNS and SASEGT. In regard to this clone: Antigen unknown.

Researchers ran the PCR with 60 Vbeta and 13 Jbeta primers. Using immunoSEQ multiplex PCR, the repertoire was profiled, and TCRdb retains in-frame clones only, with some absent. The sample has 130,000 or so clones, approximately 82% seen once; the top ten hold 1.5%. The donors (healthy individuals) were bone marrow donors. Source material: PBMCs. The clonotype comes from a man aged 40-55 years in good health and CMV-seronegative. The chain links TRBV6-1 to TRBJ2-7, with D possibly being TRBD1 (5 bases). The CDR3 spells CASSEVVRVTEQYF. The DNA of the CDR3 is TGTGCCAGCAGTGAAGTGGTCAGGGTGACCGAGCAGTACTTC.